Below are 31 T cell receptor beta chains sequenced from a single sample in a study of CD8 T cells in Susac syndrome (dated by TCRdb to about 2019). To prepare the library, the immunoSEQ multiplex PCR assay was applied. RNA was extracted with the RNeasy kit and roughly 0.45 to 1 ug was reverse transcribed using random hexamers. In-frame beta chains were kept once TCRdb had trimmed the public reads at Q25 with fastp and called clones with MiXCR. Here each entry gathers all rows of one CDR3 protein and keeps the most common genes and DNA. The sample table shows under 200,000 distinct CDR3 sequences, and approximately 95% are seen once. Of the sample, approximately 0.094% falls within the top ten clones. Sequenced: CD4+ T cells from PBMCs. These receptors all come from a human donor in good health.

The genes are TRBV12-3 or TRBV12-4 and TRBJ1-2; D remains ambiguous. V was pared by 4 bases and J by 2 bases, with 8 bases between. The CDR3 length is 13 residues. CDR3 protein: CASSWRENYGYTF. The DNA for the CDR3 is TGTGCCAGCAGTTGGAGGGAGAACTATGGCTACACCTTC.

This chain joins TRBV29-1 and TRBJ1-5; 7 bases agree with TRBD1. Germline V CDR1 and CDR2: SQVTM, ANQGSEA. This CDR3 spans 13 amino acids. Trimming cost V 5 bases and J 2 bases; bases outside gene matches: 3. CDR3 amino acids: CSVSDRGNQPQHF. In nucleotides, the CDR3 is TGCAGCGTTTCTGACAGGGGCAATCAGCCCCAGCATTTT. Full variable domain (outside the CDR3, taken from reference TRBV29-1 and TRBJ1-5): SAVISQKPSRDICQRGTSLTIQCQVDSQVTMMFWYRQQPGQSLTLIATANQGSEATYESGFVIDKFPISRPNLTFSTLTVSNMSPEDSSIYLCSVSDRGNQPQHFGDGTRLSIL.

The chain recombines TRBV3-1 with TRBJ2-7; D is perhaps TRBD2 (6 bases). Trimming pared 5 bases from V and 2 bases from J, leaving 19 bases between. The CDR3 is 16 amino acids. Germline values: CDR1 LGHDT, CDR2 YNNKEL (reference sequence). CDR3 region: CASSSQAGGVAYEQYF. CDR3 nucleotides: TGTGCCAGCAGCTCTCAAGCCGGCGGGGTGGCCTACGAGCAGTACTTC.

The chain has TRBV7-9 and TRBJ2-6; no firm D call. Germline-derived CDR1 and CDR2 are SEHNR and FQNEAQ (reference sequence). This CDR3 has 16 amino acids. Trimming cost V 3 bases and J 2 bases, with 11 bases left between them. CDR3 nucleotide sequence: TGTGCCAGCAGCTTGGGCTCGACCCCTGGGGCCAACGTCCTGACTTTC. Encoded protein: CASSLGSTPGANVLTF. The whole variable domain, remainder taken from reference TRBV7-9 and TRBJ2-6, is DTGVSQNPRHKITKRGQNVTFRCDPISEHNRLYWYRQTLGQGPEFLTYFQNEAQLEKSRLLSDRFSAERPKGSFSTLEIQRTEQGDSAMYLCASSLGSTPGANVLTFGAGSRLTVL.

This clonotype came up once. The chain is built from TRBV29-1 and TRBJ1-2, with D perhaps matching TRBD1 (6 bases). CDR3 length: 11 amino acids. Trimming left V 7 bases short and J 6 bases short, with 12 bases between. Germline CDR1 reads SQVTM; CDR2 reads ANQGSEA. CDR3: CSASGADGYTF. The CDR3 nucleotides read TGCAGCGCCTCAGGGGCCGATGGCTACACCTTC.

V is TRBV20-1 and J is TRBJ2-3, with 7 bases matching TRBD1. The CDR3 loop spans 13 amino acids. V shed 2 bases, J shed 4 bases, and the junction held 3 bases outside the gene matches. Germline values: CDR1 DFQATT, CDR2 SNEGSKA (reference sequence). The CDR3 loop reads CSARLTGSDTQYF. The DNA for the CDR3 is TGCAGTGCTAGACTGACAGGGTCAGATACGCAGTATTTT.

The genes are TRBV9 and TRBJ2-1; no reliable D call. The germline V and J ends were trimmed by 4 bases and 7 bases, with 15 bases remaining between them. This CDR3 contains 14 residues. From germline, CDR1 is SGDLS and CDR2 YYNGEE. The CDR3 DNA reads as TGTGCCAGCAGCCGCAAGGCCCGGATGAATGAGCAGTTCTTC. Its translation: CASSRKARMNEQFF.

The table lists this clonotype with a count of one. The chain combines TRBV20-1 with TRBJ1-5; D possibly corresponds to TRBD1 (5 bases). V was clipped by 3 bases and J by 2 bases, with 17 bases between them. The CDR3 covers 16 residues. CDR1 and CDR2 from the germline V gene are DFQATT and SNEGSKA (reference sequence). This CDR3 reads CSARIRDPGGNQPQHF. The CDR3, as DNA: TGCAGTGCTAGGATCCGGGACCCCGGCGGCAATCAGCCCCAGCATTTT.

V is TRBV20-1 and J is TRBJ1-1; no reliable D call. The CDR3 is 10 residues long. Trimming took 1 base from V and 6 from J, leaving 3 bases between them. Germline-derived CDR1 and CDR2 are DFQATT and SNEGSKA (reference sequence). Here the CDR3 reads CSARVAEAFF. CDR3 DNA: TGCAGTGCTAGAGTCGCTGAAGCTTTCTTT.

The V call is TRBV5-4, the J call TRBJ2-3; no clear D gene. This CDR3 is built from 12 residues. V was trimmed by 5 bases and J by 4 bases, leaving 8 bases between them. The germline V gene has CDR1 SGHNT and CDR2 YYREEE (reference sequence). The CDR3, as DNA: TGTGCCAGCAGACGAGACTCAGATACGCAGTATTTT. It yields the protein CASRRDSDTQYF.

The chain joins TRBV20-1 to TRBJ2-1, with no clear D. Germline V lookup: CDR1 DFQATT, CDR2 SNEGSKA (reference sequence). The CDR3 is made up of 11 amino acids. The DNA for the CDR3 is TGCGCCAGGAATCGACCGGGCTTTCAGTTCTTC. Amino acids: CARNRPGFQFF.

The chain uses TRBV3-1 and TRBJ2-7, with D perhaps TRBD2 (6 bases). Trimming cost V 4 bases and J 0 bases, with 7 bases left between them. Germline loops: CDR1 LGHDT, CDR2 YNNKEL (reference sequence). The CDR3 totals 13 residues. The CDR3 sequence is CASSLAVSYEQYF. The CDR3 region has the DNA TGTGCCAGCAGCCTAGCGGTCTCCTACGAGCAGTACTTC.

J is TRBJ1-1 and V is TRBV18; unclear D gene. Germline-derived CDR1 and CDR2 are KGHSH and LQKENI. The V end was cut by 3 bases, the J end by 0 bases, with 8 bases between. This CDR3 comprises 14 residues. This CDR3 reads CASSPEQLNTEAFF. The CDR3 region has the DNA TGTGCCAGCTCACCGGAACAGTTGAACACTGAAGCTTTCTTT. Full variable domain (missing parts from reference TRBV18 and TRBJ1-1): NAGVMQNPRHLVRRRGQEARLRCSPMKGHSHVYWYRQLPEEGLKFMVYLQKENIIDESGMPKERFSAEFPKEGPSILRIQQVVRGDSAAYFCASSPEQLNTEAFFGQGTRLTVV.

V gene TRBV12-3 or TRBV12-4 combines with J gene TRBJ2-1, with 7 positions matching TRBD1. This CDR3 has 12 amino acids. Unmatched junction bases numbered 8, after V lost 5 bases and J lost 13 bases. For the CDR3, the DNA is TGTGCCAGCAGTCCGGGTGGGACAGACCAGTTCTTC. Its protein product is CASSPGGTDQFF.

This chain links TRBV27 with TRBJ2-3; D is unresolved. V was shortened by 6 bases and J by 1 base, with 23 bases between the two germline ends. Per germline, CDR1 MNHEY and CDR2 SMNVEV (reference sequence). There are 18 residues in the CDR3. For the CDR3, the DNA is TGTGCCAGCAGCCCTTTGTCGCGAGGATTAGAACGCACAGATACGCAGTATTTT. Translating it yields CASSPLSRGLERTDTQYF.

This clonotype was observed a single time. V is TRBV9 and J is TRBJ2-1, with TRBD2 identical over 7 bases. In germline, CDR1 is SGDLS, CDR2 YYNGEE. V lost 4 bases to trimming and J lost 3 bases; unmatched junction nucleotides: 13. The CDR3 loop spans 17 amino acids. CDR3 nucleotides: TGTGCCAGCAGCCCGAGGCCCCTAGCGGAAGGCTACAATGAGCAGTTCTTC. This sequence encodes CASSPRPLAEGYNEQFF.

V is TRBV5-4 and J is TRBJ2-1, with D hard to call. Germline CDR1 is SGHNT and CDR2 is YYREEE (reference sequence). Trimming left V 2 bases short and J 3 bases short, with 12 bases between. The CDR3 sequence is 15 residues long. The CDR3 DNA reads TGTGCCAGCAGCTTTTCGGCGGATAACTACAATGAGCAGTTCTTC. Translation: CASSFSADNYNEQFF.

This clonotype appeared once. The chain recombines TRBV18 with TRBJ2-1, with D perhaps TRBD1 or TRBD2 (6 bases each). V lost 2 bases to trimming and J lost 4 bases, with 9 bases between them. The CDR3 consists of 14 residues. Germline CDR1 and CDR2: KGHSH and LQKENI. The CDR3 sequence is CASSPGGRYNEQFF. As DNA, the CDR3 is TGTGCCAGCTCACCAGGGGGGCGGTACAATGAGCAGTTCTTC.

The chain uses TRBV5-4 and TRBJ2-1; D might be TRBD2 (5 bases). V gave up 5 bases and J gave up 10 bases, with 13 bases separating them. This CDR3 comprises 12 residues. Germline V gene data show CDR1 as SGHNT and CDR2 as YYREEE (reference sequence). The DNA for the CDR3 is TGTGCCAGCAGTTTGCCCCCGGGAGAGCAGTTCTTC. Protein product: CASSLPPGEQFF.

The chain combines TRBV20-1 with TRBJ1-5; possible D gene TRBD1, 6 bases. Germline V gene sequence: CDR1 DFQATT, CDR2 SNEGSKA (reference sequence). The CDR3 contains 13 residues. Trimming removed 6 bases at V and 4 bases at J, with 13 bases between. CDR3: CSATTGPNQPQHF. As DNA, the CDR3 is TGCAGTGCAACTACAGGGCCTAATCAGCCCCAGCATTTT.

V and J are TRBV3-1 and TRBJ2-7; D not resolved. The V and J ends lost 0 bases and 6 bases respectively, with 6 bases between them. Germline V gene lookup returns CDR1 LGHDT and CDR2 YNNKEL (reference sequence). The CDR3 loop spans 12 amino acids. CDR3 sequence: CASSQDAGEQYF. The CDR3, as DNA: TGTGCCAGCAGCCAAGACGCCGGCGAGCAGTACTTC.

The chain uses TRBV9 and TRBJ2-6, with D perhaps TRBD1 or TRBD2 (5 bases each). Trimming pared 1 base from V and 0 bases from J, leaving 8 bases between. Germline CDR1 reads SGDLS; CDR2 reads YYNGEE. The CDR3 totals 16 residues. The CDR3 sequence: CASSVIGTSGANVLTF. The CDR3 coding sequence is TGTGCCAGCAGCGTAATCGGGACCTCTGGGGCCAACGTCCTGACTTTC.

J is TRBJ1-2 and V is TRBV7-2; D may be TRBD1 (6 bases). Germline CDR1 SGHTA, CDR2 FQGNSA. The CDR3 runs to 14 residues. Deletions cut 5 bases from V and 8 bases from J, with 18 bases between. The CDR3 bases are TGTGCCAGCAGCCCCCGCCGGGGGGCCAGAGGCTACACCTTC. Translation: CASSPRRGARGYTF. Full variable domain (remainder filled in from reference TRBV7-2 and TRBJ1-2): GAGVSQSPSNKVTEKGKDVELRCDPISGHTALYWYRQSLGQGLEFLIYFQGNSAPDKSGLPSDRFSAERTGGSVSTLTIQRTQQEDSAVYLCASSPRRGARGYTFGSGTRLTVV.

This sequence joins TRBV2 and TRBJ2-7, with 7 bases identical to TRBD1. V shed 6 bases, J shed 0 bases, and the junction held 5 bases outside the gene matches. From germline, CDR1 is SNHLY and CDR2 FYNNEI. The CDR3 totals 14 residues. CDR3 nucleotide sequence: TGTGCCAGCAGCCGACAGGGATCCTCCTACGAGCAGTACTTC. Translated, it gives CASSRQGSSYEQYF.

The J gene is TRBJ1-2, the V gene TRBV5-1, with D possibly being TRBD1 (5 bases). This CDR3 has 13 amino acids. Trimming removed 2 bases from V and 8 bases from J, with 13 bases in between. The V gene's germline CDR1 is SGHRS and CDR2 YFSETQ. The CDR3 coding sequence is TGCGCCAGCAGCTTACGACAGCCTTTAGGCTACACCTTC. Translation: CASSLRQPLGYTF.

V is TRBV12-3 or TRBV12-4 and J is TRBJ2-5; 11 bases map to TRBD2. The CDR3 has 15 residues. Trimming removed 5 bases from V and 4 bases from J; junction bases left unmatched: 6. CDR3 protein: CASSDSGGARETQYF. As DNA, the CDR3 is TGTGCCAGCAGTGATAGCGGGGGGGCCCGAGAGACCCAGTACTTC.

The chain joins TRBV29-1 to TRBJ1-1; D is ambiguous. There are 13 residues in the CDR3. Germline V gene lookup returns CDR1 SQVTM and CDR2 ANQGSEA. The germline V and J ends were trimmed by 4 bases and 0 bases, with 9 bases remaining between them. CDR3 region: CSVVVQLNTEAFF. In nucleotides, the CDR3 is TGCAGCGTTGTTGTACAGCTGAACACTGAAGCTTTCTTT.

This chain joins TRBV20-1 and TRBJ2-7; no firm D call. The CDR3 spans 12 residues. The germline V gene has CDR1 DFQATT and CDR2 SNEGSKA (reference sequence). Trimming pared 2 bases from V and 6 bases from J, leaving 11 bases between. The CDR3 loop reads CSARPLGLEQYV. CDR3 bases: TGCAGTGCTAGACCTCTAGGCCTCGAGCAGTACGTC.

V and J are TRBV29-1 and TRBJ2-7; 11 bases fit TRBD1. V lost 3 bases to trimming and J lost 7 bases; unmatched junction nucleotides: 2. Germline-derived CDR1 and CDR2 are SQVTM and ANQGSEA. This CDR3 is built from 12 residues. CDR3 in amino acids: CSVEGTGGEQYV. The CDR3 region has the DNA TGCAGCGTTGAGGGGACAGGGGGAGAGCAGTACGTC.

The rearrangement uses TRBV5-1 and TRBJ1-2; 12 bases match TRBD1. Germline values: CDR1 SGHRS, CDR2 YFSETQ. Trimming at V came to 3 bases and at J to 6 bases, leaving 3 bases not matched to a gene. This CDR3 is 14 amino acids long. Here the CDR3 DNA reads TGCGCCAGCAGCTGGGGACAGGGGGCCCATGGCTACACCTTC. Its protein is CASSWGQGAHGYTF.

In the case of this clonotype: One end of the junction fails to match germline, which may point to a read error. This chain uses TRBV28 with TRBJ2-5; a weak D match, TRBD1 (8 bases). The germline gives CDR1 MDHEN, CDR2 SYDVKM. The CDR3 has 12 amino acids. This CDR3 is CASSTPTGGANF. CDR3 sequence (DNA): TGTGCCAGCAGTACCCCAACAGGGGGGGCTAACTTC.